This is a list of T cell receptor beta chains from one sample in a study of T cells in Graves' hyperthyroidism and ophthalmopathy. Using its own MiXCR run on the multiplex PCR reads, TCRdb lists one record per CDR3 protein. This table has fewer than 700,000 distinct CDR3 sequences, roughly 15% appearing once. The sequencing input was blood. Receptors originate from a woman aged 18-35 years with Graves' ophthalmopathy. Each CDR3 is given with its conserved first and last residue. The D gene is left open where the match is weak. A row's size may be missing; if present it is once, few, many or a size class.

j_gene,abundance,v_gene,d_gene,CDR3nt,CDR3aa
TRBJ2-3,-,TRBV29-1,TRBD2,TGCAGCGTTGAACAGCTTACTAGCGGGCGCCTCACAGATACGCAGTATTTT,CSVEQLTSGRLTDTQYF
TRBJ2-1,-,TRBV28,-,TGTGCCAGCACCAGCTTGGCAGGTGTGTGGGATGAGCAGTTCTTC,CASTSLAGVWDEQFF
TRBJ2-7,many,TRBV2,-,TGTGCCAGCAGTGCGACTAATTTCTACGAGCAGTACTTC,CASSATNFYEQYF
TRBJ2-7,once,TRBV7-3,-,TGTGCCAGCAGCTTATACGGGGGGCGATCCTACGAGCAGTACTTC,CASSLYGGRSYEQYF
TRBJ2-1,-,TRBV2,TRBD2,TGTGCCAGCAGTGAAGCCCGGGCTAGCGGGAGATCAGAGCAGTTCTTC,CASSEARASGRSEQFF
TRBJ1-1,-,TRBV11-2,-,TGTGCCAGCAGGTCTCGGGGGGGCACTGAAGCTTTCTTT,CASRSRGGTEAFF
TRBJ2-2,few,TRBV7-3,-,TGTGCCAGCGGAGAGGGGGCCGGGGAGCTGTTTTTT,CASGEGAGELFF
TRBJ2-7,many,TRBV7-8,TRBD1,TGTGCCAGCAGCCGAGACAGGGAAACCCCCGAGCAGTACTTC,CASSRDRETPEQYF
TRBJ2-2,many,TRBV11-2,-,TGTGCCAGCAGTCCCGGGACAACGAACACCGGGGAGCTGTTTTTT,CASSPGTTNTGELFF
TRBJ1-5,many,TRBV5-5,-,TGTGCCAGCAGCTTGACGAGGGATCAGCCCCAGCATTTT,CASSLTRDQPQHF
TRBJ1-6,-,TRBV12-3/TRBV12-4,-,TGTGCCAGCACCAGGACAGAATATAATTCACCCCTCCACTTT,CASTRTEYNSPLHF
TRBJ2-2,-,TRBV11-3,-,TGTGCCAGCAGCTCACAGGGTTGGACCGGGGAGCTGTTTTTT,CASSSQGWTGELFF
TRBJ2-7,few,TRBV6-1,TRBD2,TGTGCCAGCAGCGGTACTGTCGGGAGGGCCTTAGAGCAGTACTTC,CASSGTVGRALEQYF
TRBJ2-1,few,TRBV19,-,TGTGCCAGTTCTTTACCCGGGACTCTAAGGAATGAGCAGTTCTTC,CASSLPGTLRNEQFF